This T cell receptor (beta chain) emerged from a study of OX40 agonist ivuxolimab in advanced cancers. Baseline was the first blood sampling point, followed by cycle 4 day 1 and cycle 7 day 1. Repertoires were generated with immunoSEQ multiplex PCR, while TCRdb's copy carries only in-frame clones and drops some. This table holds 45,000 to 55,000 clones, 65% to 90% found once. The receptor was isolated from an adult with an advanced solid tumor such as melanoma, head and neck, liver or kidney cancer. The sequenced sample was CD4+ or CD8+ T cells sorted from blood, obtained in a trial of the OX40 agonist ivuxolimab.

CDR3 in amino acids: CASSKASLSQETQYF. CDR3 DNA sequence: TGTGCCAGCAGCAAAGCCTCGCTCTCTCAAGAGACCCAGTACTTC. This chain joins TRBV21-1 and TRBJ2-5. TRBV21-1 is noted as a pseudogene. This CDR3 has 15 amino acids.